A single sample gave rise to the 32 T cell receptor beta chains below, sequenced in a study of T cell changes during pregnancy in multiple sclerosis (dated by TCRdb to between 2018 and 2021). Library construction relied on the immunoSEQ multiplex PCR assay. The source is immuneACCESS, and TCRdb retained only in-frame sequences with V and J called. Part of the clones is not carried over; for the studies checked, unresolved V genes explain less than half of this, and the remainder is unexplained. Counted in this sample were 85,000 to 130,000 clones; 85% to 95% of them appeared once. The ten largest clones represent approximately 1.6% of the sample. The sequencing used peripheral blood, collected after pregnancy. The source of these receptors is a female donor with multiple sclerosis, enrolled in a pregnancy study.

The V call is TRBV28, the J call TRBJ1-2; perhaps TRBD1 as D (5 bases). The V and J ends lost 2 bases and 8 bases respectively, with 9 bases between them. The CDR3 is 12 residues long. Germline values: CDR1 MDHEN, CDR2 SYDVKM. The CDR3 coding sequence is TGTGCCAGCAGTTTAAGTCGGGGGGGCTACACCTTC. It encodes CASSLSRGGYTF.

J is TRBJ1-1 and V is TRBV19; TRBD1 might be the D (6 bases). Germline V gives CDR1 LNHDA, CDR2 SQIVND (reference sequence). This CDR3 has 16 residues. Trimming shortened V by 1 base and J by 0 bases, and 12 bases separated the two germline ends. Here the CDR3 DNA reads TGTGCCAGTAGTATAGGTCCGAGGACAGTGAACACTGAAGCTTTCTTT. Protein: CASSIGPRTVNTEAFF. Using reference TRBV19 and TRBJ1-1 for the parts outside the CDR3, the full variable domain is DGGITQSPKYLFRKEGQNVTLSCEQNLNHDAMYWYRQDPGQGLRLIYYSQIVNDFQKGDIAEGYSVSREKKESFPLTVTSAQKNPTAFYLCASSIGPRTVNTEAFFGQGTRLTVV.

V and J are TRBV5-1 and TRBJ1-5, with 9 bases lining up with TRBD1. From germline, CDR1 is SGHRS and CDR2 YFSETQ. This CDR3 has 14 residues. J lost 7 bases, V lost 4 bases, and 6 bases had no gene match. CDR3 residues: CASSAGTGSQPQHF. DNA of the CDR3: TGCGCCAGCAGCGCTGGGACAGGGTCCCAGCCCCAGCATTTT.

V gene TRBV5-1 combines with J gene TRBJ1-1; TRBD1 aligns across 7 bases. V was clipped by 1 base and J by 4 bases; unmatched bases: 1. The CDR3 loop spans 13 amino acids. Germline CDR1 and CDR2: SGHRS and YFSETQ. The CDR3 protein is CASSLQGGTEAFF. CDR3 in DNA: TGCGCCAGCAGCTTGCAGGGGGGCACTGAAGCTTTCTTT. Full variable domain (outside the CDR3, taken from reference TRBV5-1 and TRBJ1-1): KAGVTQTPRYLIKTRGQQVTLSCSPISGHRSVSWYQQTPGQGLQFLFEYFSETQRNKGNFPGRFSGRQFSNSRSEMNVSTLELGDSALYLCASSLQGGTEAFFGQGTRLTVV.

The CDR3 loop reads CASSVGGRAAIYSNQPQHF. CDR3 coding DNA: TGTGCCAGCAGCGTAGGGGGCAGGGCCGCGATATATAGCAATCAGCCCCAGCATTTT. This chain links TRBV9 with TRBJ1-5; D is possibly TRBD1 (5 bases). The V end lost 0 bases, the J end lost 0 bases, and 19 bases lay between the germline ends. Per the germline V gene, CDR1 is SGDLS and CDR2 is YYNGEE. This CDR3 is 19 amino acids long.

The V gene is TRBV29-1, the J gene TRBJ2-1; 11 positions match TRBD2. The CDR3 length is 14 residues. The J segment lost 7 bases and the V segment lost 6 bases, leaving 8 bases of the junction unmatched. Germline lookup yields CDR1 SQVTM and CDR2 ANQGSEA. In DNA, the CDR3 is TGCAGCGTCTCACTAGCGGGAGTGGGTAATGAGCAGTTCTTC. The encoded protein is CSVSLAGVGNEQFF.

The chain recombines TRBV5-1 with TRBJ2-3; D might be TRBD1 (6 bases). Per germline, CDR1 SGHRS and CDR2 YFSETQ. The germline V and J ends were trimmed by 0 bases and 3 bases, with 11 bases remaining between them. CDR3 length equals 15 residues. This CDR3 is CASSLGTADTDTQYF. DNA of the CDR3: TGCGCCAGCAGCTTGGGGACAGCCGATACAGATACGCAGTATTTT.

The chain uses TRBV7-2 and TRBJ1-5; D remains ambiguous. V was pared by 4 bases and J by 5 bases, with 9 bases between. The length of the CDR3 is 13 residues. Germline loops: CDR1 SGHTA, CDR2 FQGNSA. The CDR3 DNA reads TGTGCCAGCAGCTCGCGAGGCGATCAGCCCCAGCATTTT. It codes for CASSSRGDQPQHF.

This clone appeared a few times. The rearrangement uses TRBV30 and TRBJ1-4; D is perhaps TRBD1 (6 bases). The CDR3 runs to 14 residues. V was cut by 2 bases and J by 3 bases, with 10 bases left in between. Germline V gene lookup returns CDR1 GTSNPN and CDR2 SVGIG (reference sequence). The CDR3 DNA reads TGTGCCTGGAGTACAGGGAAGTCTAATGAAAAACTGTTTTTT. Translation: CAWSTGKSNEKLFF.

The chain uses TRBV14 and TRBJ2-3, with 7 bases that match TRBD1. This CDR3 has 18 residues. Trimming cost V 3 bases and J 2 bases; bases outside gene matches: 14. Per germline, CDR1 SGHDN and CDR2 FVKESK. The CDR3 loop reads CASSHYSGTALFTDTQYF. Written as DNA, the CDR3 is TGTGCCAGCAGCCATTACTCCGGGACAGCCCTCTTCACAGATACGCAGTATTTT.

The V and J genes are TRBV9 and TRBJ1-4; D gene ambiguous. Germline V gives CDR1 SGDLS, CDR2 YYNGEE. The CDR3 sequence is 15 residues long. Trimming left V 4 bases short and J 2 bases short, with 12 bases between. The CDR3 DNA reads TGTGCCAGCAGCCCCCAGGCTTCTACTAATGAAAAACTGTTTTTT. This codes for CASSPQASTNEKLFF.

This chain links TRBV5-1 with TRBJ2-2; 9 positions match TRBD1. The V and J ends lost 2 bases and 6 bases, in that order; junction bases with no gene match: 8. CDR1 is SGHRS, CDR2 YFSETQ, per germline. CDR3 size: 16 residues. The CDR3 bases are TGCGCCAGCAGCTTAGTACAGGGGGCGCGGGCCGGGGAGCTGTTTTTT. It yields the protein CASSLVQGARAGELFF.

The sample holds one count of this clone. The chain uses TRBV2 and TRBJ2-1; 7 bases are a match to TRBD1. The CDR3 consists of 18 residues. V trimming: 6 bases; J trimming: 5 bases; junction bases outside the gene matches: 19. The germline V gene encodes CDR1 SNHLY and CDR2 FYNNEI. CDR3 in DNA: TGTGCCAGCAGACCCACCATTTACAGGGGTGTTGGGGACAATGAGCAGTTCTTC. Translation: CASRPTIYRGVGDNEQFF. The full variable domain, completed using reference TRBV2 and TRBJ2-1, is EPEVTQTPSHQVTQMGQEVILRCVPISNHLYFYWYRQILGQKVEFLVSFYNNEISEKSEIFDDQFSVERPDGSNFTLKIRSTKLEDSAMYFCASRPTIYRGVGDNEQFFGPGTRLTVL.

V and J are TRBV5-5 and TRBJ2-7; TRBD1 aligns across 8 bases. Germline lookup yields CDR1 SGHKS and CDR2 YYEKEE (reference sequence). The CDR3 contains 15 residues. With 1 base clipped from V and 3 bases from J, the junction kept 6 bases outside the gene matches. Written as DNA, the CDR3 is TGTGCCAGCAGCTTGTTGACAGGGGTTGGCTACGAGCAGTACTTC. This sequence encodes CASSLLTGVGYEQYF. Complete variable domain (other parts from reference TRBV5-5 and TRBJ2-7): DAGVTQSPTHLIKTRGQQVTLRCSPISGHKSVSWYQQVLGQGPQFIFQYYEKEERGRGNFPDRFSARQFPNYSSELNVNALLLGDSALYLCASSLLTGVGYEQYFGPGTRLTVT.

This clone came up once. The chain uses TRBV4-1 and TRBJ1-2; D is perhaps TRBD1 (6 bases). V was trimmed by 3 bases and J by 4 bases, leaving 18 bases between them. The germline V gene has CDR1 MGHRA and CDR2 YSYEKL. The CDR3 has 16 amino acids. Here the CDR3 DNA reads TGCGCCAGCAGCCATCCCGGACAGAACTCCGTCTATGGCTACACCTTC. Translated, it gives CASSHPGQNSVYGYTF.

CDR3 bases: TGTGCCAGCAGCTTAATTCGCGCGGCGAACACCGGGGAGCTGTTTTTT. It encodes CASSLIRAANTGELFF. The V and J genes are TRBV7-3 and TRBJ2-2; unclear D gene. The CDR3 has 16 residues. V was shortened by 1 base and J by 0 bases, with 9 bases between the two germline ends. The germline V gene encodes CDR1 SGHTA and CDR2 FQGTGA.

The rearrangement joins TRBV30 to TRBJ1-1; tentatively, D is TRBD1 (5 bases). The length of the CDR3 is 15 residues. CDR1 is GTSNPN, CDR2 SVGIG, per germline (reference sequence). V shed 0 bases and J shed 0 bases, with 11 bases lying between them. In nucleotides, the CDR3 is TGTGCCTGGAGTGTGGCAGGGCCTCTGAACACTGAAGCTTTCTTT. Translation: CAWSVAGPLNTEAFF.

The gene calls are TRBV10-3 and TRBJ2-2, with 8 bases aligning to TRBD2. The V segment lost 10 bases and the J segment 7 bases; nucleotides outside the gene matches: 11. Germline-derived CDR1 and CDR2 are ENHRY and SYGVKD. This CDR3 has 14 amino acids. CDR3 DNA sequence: TGTGCCACACGGGAGATAGCGGGGAGCGGGGAGCTGTTTTTT. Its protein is CATREIAGSGELFF.

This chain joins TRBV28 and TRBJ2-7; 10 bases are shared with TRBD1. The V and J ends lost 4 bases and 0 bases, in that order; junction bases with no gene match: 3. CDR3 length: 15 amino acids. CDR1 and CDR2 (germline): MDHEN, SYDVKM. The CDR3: CASSSDRGLSYEQYF. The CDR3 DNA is TGTGCCAGCAGTTCCGACAGGGGGCTCTCCTACGAGCAGTACTTC. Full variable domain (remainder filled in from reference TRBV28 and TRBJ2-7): DVKVTQSSRYLVKRTGEKVFLECVQDMDHENMFWYRQDPGLGLRLIYFSYDVKMKEKGDIPEGYSVSREKKERFSLILESASTNQTSMYLCASSSDRGLSYEQYFGPGTRLTVT.

CDR3 sequence (DNA): TGTGCCAGCAGCGTAGGGGGACAGCCGAACACTGAAGCTTTCTTT. This encodes CASSVGGQPNTEAFF. The chain joins TRBV11-2 to TRBJ1-1; TRBD1 matches 7 bases. This CDR3 contains 15 residues. CDR1 is SGHAT and CDR2 is FQNNGV in the germline V gene. V dropped 5 bases and J dropped 1; count of bases not matched to a gene: 7.

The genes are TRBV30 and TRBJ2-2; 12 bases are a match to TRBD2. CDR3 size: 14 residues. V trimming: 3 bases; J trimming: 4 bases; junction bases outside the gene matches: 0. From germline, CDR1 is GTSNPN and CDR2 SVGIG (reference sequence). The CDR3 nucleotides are TGTGCCTGGAGACTAGCGGGAGGCACCGGGGAGCTGTTTTTT. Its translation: CAWRLAGGTGELFF.

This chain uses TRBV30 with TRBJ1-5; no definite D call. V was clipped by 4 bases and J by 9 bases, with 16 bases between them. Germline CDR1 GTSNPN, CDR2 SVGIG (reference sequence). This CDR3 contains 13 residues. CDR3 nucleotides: TGTGCCTGGAAGGAGGCAGGCGACGGGCCCCAGCATTTT. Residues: CAWKEAGDGPQHF.

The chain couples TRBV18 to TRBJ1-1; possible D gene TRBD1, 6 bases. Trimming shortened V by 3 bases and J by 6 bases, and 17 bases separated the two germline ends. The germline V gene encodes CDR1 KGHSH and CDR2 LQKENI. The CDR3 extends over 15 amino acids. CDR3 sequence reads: CASSPLGGEGSEAFF. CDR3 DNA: TGTGCCAGCTCACCCCTAGGGGGGGAAGGGTCTGAAGCTTTCTTT. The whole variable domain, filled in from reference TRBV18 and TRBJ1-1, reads NAGVMQNPRHLVRRRGQEARLRCSPMKGHSHVYWYRQLPEEGLKFMVYLQKENIIDESGMPKERFSAEFPKEGPSILRIQQVVRGDSAAYFCASSPLGGEGSEAFFGQGTRLTVV.

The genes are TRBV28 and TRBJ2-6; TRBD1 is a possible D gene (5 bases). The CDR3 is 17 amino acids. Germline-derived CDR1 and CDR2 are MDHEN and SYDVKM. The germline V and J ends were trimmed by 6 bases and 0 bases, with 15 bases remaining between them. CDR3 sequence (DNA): TGTGCCAGCAGCTTGGACACCTCTACCTCTGGGGCCAACGTCCTGACTTTC. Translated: CASSLDTSTSGANVLTF.

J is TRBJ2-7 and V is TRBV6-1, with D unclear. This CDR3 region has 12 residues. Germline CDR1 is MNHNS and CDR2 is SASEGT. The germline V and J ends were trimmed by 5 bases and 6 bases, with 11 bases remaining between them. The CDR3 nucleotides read TGTGCCAGCAGTCTAGGTGGCAGCGAGCAGTACTTC. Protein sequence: CASSLGGSEQYF.

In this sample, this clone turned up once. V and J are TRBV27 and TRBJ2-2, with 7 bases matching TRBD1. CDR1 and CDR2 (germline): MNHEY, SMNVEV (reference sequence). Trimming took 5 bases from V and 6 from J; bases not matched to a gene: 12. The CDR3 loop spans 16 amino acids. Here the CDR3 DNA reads TGTGCCAGCAGTCTAACGCGACAGGGTCAGGCCGGGGAGCTGTTTTTT. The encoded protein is CASSLTRQGQAGELFF.

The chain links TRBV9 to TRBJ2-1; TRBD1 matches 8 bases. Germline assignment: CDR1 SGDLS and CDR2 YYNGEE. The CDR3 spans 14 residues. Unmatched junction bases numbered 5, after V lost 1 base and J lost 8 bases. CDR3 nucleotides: TGTGCCAGCAGCGTAACAGCAGGGGGCTATGAGCAGTTCTTC. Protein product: CASSVTAGGYEQFF.

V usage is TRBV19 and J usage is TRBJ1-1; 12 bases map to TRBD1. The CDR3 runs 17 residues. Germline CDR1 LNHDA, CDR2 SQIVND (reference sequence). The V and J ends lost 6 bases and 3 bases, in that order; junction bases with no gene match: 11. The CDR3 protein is CASSPGQGAPTDTEAFF. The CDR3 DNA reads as TGTGCCAGTAGCCCGGGACAGGGGGCACCAACTGACACTGAAGCTTTCTTT.

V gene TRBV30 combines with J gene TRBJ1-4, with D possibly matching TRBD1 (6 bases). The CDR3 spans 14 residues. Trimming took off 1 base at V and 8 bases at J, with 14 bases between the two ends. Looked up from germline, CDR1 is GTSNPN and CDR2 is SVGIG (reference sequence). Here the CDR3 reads CAWSDRAAGEKLFF. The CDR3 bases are TGTGCCTGGAGTGACAGGGCCGCCGGGGAAAAACTGTTTTTT.

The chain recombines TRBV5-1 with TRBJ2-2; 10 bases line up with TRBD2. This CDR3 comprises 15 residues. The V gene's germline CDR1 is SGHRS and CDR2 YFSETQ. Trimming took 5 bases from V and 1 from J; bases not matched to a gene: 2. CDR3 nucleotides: TGCGCCAGCAGGTCTAGCGGGGGGAACACCGGGGAGCTGTTTTTT. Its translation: CASRSSGGNTGELFF.

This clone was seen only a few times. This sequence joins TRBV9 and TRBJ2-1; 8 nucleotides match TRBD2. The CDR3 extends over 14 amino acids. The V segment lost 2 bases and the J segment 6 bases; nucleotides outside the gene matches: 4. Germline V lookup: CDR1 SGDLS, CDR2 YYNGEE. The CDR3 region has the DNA TGTGCCAGCAGCGTGGGACTAGACGTCAATGAGCAGTTCTTC. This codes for CASSVGLDVNEQFF.

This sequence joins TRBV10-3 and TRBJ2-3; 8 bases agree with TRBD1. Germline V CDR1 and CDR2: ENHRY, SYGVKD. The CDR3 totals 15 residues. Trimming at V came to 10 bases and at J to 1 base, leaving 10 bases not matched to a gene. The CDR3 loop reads CATVGQGWGTDTQYF. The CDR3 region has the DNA TGTGCCACCGTAGGACAGGGCTGGGGCACAGATACGCAGTATTTT.